This TCR beta chain was found in a study of blood T cells in healthy people across ages. The use of a sample-barcoded 5' primer and a J-beta primer mix characterized a second PCR of roughly 6 to 12 cycles. Each cDNA molecule carried a tag from a template-switch adaptor that contained 12 random nucleotides. All samples yielded 2.5 million or more CDR3-containing paired-end reads. TCRdb re-analysed the 5' RACE reads in MiXCR, keeping a single row per CDR3 protein. In the table there are 1.5 million to 2 million distinct CDR3 sequences, roughly two fifths of which are singletons. This clonotype was obtained from a human donor in good health. Sequenced: blood.

CDR3 in amino acids: CASSLSGGSYNSPLHF. The CDR3 DNA follows: TGTGCCAGCAGCTTAAGCGGGGGCTCCTATAATTCACCCCTCCACTTT. The V gene is TRBV11-2, the J gene TRBJ1-6, with D perhaps matching TRBD1 (5 bases). Germline V gene sequence: CDR1 SGHAT, CDR2 FQNNGV. The CDR3 totals 16 residues. The ends were cut back, 2 bases at V and 0 bases at J, with 8 bases in the middle.